Listed below are T cell receptor beta chains from one sample, sequenced in a study of response to subunit inactivated influenza vaccine. MiXCR was run by TCRdb on the RT-PCR reads, yielding one entry per CDR3 protein. The sample has hundreds of thousands of distinct CDR3 sequences; roughly 13% are singletons. The sample in question was PBMCs from blood, obtained approximately 15 days before vaccination. These receptors all come from a man between 50 and 59 years old who received an inactivated influenza vaccine. Each CDR3 is given with its conserved first and last residue. A D gene is named only where the DNA matches it firmly. The size field is filled for only some rows; it gives once, few, many or a size class.

TGTGCCAGCAGCCCTCGCGGACTAGCGGCCTACGAGCAGTACTTC CASSPRGLAAYEQYF TRBD2 15 TRBJ2-7 few TRBV14
TGTGCCAGCAGCTTCAACGGACAGGGAATACAAGAGACCCAGTACTTC CASSFNGQGIQETQYF TRBD1 16 TRBJ2-5 few TRBV7-2
TGCAGCGTGGAATTCCCAGCGAACACCGGGGAGCTGTTTTTT CSVEFPANTGELFF . 14 TRBJ2-2 many TRBV29-1
TGCGCCAGCAGCCAAGCGGTGACTAGGGGATTAGATACGCAGTATTTT CASSQAVTRGLDTQYF . 16 TRBJ2-3 many TRBV4-1
TGTGCCAGCAGCTTAGGAGAAGGTTGGACTGAAGCTTTCTTT CASSLGEGWTEAFF . 14 TRBJ1-1 . TRBV11-2
TGCAGTGCTAGATTCTTGACAAAGGGCTACACCTTC CSARFLTKGYTF . 12 TRBJ1-2 many TRBV20-1
TGTGCCAGCAGTTTCCGGACGAGCACTGAAGCTTTCTTT CASSFRTSTEAFF . 13 TRBJ1-1 few TRBV12-3/TRBV12-4
TGCAGTGCTAACCGACTAGGATCCTACGAGCAGTACTTC CSANRLGSYEQYF . 13 TRBJ2-7 few TRBV20-1
TGTGCCAGCAGTTTAAAGACTAGCGGATACAATGAGCAGTTCTTC CASSLKTSGYNEQFF TRBD2 15 TRBJ2-1 . TRBV12-3/TRBV12-4
TGCAGCGTTGGACCCGGGGACACCCAAGAGACCCAGTACTTC CSVGPGDTQETQYF . 14 TRBJ2-5 . TRBV29-1
TGTGCCAGCAGTTACTCGAGTGGGGGTTCTCAGCCCCAGCATTTT CASSYSSGGSQPQHF . 15 TRBJ1-5 . TRBV6-2/TRBV6-3
TGTGCCAGCAGCAGAACAGGGGTTGGCTACGAGCAGTACTTC CASSRTGVGYEQYF TRBD1 14 TRBJ2-7 few TRBV6-2/TRBV6-3
TGCGCCAGCAGCTTAACAGGGGGCGCAGGGAACAATGAGCAGTTCTTC CASSLTGGAGNNEQFF TRBD1 16 TRBJ2-1 . TRBV5-1
TGTGCCAGCAGTCGCAAACGTCCGGGACAGGGATACGAGCAGTACTTC CASSRKRPGQGYEQYF TRBD1 16 TRBJ2-7 . TRBV27
TGTGCCACAGCTACCGGTGGGGCTTACGAGCAGTACTTC CATATGGAYEQYF . 13 TRBJ2-7 few TRBV6-2/TRBV6-3
TGTGCCAGCAGATCGGTAGTCCAGTTCTTC CASRSVVQFF . 10 TRBJ2-1 few TRBV7-2
TGCGCCAGCAGCTTGTTTAGCGGTCCCTACGAGCAGTACTTC CASSLFSGPYEQYF . 14 TRBJ2-7 . TRBV5-1
TGCGCCAGCAGCCAAGATGTTTGGAATGAGCAGTTCTTC CASSQDVWNEQFF . 13 TRBJ2-1 . TRBV4-3
TGTGCCAGCCACCCGCCGAATGGGGTTTCACCCCTCCACTTT CASHPPNGVSPLHF . 14 TRBJ1-6 . TRBV5-5
TGTGCCAGCAGTTCTGACAGCCAAGAGACCCAGTACTTC CASSSDSQETQYF . 13 TRBJ2-5 . TRBV12-3/TRBV12-4
TGTGCCAGCTCAATGTCAGGGTCTCCCTACGAGCAGTACTTC CASSMSGSPYEQYF . 14 TRBJ2-7 few TRBV18
TGTGCCAGCAGCTCACTCCTGACAGGGAACGAGCAGTACTTC CASSSLLTGNEQYF TRBD1 14 TRBJ2-7 few TRBV7-2
TGTGCCAGCAGCTCTAATACAGGGGGCGGCACAGATACGCAGTATTTT CASSSNTGGGTDTQYF TRBD1 16 TRBJ2-3 . TRBV7-2
TGTGCCAGCAGTGGAGGGGCTAGATTAAACCCCCTTAGCTCCTACGAGCAGTACTTC CASSGGARLNPLSSYEQYF . 19 TRBJ2-7 . TRBV25-1
TGTGCCAGCAGTTGGCGATTTGGGTCGTACGAGCAGTACTTC CASSWRFGSYEQYF . 14 TRBJ2-7 few TRBV6-2/TRBV6-3
TGTGCCAGCAGTTTATCGGCGGGAGGGCCCCGGGAGACCCAGTACTTC CASSLSAGGPRETQYF TRBD2 16 TRBJ2-5 many TRBV12-3/TRBV12-4